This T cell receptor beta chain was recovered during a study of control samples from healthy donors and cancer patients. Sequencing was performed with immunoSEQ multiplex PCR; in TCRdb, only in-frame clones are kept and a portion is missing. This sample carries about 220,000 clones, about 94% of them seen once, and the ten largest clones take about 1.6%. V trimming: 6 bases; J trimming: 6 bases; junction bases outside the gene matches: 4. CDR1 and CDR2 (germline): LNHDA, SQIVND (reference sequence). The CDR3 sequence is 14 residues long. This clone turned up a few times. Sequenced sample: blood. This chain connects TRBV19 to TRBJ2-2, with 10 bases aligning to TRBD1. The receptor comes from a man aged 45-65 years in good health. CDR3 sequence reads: CASSRQGAAGELFF. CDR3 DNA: TGTGCCAGTAGCAGACAGGGGGCGGCCGGGGAGCTGTTTTTT.